What follows describes a single T cell receptor beta chain. Its antigen is not identified. This sample is drawn from a study of Ad26.COV2.S vaccination and SARS-CoV-2 variants. This CDR3 has 13 amino acids. V was pared by 5 bases and J by 4 bases, with 11 bases between. This table comes from immunoSEQ multiplex PCR, and its TCRdb copy is limited to in-frame clones, with some not included. Among around 370,000 clones listed, 92% were seen once. Study observations and caveats: Vaccinated individuals (as opposed to placebo recipients) had higher spike-specific TCR breadth. Spike-specific CD8+ and CD4+ T cell responses reportedly showed substantial breadth after vaccination.

The origin of this receptor is a human donor who had recovered from COVID-19. Sequencing used peripheral blood, obtained after recovery from COVID-19. The V and J genes are TRBV12-3 or TRBV12-4 and TRBJ1-1, with no clear D. The CDR3 DNA reads as TGTGCCAGCAGTCCCAGAGGGAGCACTGAAGCTTTCTTT. This gives the protein CASSPRGSTEAFF.